This T cell receptor (beta chain) was captured in a study of cytomegalovirus exposure and HLA in healthy donors. Study-wide points: The study flagged some 170 TCR beta chains as cytomegalovirus-associated. Some V segments (TRBV6-2 and TRBV6-3 among them) were excluded as indistinguishable. Certain sequence variants were highly shared and formed a cluster, and this cluster was likely a sequencing artifact.

Healthy donors of bone marrow made up the group. Details on this clone: Its antigen is unknown.

This CDR3 has 15 residues. Germline V CDR1 and CDR2: MDHEN, SYDVKM. V shed 1 base and J shed 4 bases, with 12 bases lying between them. A multiplex PCR was run with 60 Vbeta primers and 13 Jbeta primers. TCRdb keeps only in-frame clones here, not all; method: immunoSEQ multiplex PCR. The table lists more than 95,000 clones, 83% of them singletons. The origin of this receptor is a woman aged 35 to 49 in good health and CMV-seropositive. The sample comprised PBMCs. This rearrangement joins TRBV28 to TRBJ2-3; possibly TRBD1 for D (5 bases). CDR3 sequence (DNA): TGTGCCAGCAGTTTATATCTGGGGCGGCCAGATACGCAGTATTTT. Its translation is CASSLYLGRPDTQYF. The full variable domain, with the rest looked up from reference TRBV28 and TRBJ2-3, is DVKVTQSSRYLVKRTGEKVFLECVQDMDHENMFWYRQDPGLGLRLIYFSYDVKMKEKGDIPEGYSVSREKKERFSLILESASTNQTSMYLCASSLYLGRPDTQYFGPGTRLTVL.